This T cell receptor (beta chain) was identified during a study of T cells after yellow fever vaccination. Study-wide results and limits: Although the secondary response was weaker, it peaked faster, at day 5 versus 15.

This CDR3 is built from 14 residues. The V and J ends lost 7 bases and 5 bases, in that order; junction bases with no gene match: 12. The germline V gene encodes CDR1 DFQATT and CDR2 SNEGSKA (reference sequence). A process of 5'RACE template switching, which added a universal primer site and UMIs, was used to make TCR cDNA. One entry per CDR3 protein results from TCRdb running MiXCR on the 5' RACE reads. Counted here are 500,000 to 650,000 distinct CDR3 sequences, 9% to 15% occurring once; the ten biggest clones make up 15%. This clonotype was recorded a few times. What it recognizes is unknown. The clonotype originates from a man aged 30 to 45 who received the YFV17D yellow fever vaccine. The chain employs TRBV20-1 and TRBJ2-3; TRBD2 aligns across 7 bases. The sequences come from PBMCs, collected on the day of the yellow fever booster vaccination. CDR3 nucleotides: TGCAGTGTCCAAAGCGGGACCACCGGAGATACGCAGTATTTT. It encodes CSVQSGTTGDTQYF.